What follows is one TCR beta chain and its context. The sample comes from a study of blood T cell repertoires in COVID-19. Study at large: The United States, Italy and Spain supplied acute and convalescent COVID-19 samples.

With 2 bases removed from V and 2 bases from J, the gap between germline ends came to 6 bases. Germline loops: CDR1 MNHEY, CDR2 SMNVEV (reference sequence). The CDR3 has 13 amino acids. The repertoire was sequenced with immunoSEQ multiplex PCR; TCRdb's copy has only in-frame clones and lacks some. The sample holds hundreds of thousands of clones; approximately 90% are singletons and the top ten take over 1.3%. The sample comprised peripheral blood. This sequence was found in a woman in her twenties or thirties with active or convalescent COVID-19. V gene TRBV27 combines with J gene TRBJ2-5, with D hard to call. The CDR3, as DNA: TGTGCCAGCAGTTTAAGCTGGCAAGAGACCCAGTACTTC. This sequence encodes CASSLSWQETQYF.